The clone carrying this TCR beta chain was observed a handful of times. What it recognizes is unknown. The sample comes from a study of T cell repertoires in cytomegalovirus infection. One entry per CDR3 protein results from TCRdb running MiXCR on the reads. The sample lists roughly 350,000 distinct CDR3 sequences, about 35% occurring once. This CDR3 contains 15 residues. V lost 6 bases, J lost 3 bases, and 10 bases stayed unmatched. Germline CDR1 reads DFQATT; CDR2 reads SNEGSKA (reference sequence). The chain is built from TRBV20-1 and TRBJ2-5; TRBD1 aligns across 10 bases. The clonotype comes from a human donor in good health (CMV status not recorded). Some clones in this sample may be carry-over from other donors' samples. Specimen: cultured PBMCs, collected from culture after CMV antigen stimulation. The CDR3 region has the DNA TGCAGTGCCATAAACCGGGACAGGGGAAAAGAGACCCAGTACTTC. It specifies CSAINRDRGKETQYF.